This T cell receptor beta chain was captured by sequencing in a study of cytotoxic CD8 clonotypes in ibrutinib-treated CLL. Study as a whole: Sequenced samples delivered averages of around 260,000 productive templates and 80,000 to 100,000 productive rearrangements.

The CDR3 runs to 15 residues. Germline-derived CDR1 and CDR2 are MDHEN and SYDVKM. V was shortened by 7 bases and J by 2 bases, with 15 bases between the two germline ends. Study-wide results and limits: T-cell clonality at baseline went above that of age-matched healthy donors and rose and fell with circulating CD8+ T-cell counts. Timing of sampling differed between sustained-remission and progressing patients.

Details on this clone: Its antigen is not known.

Depth targeted 1 in 200,000 to 1 in 1 million T cells, averaging approximately 9.3x coverage per clonotype. TCRdb's copy holds only in-frame clones and misses some; the assay was immunoSEQ multiplex PCR. There are about 160,000 clones in the sample; 81% occur only once, and approximately 2% lies in the top ten. The material was PBMCs, obtained after 12 months of ibrutinib treatment. The sequence came from a human donor with chronic lymphocytic leukemia. The chain is built from TRBV28 and TRBJ2-1; D uncertain. The CDR3 here is CASTSLGMAYNEQFF. The CDR3 nucleotides are TGTGCCAGCACTTCCCTGGGGATGGCCTACAATGAGCAGTTCTTC.